A single sample is the source of the 26 T cell receptor beta chains below, sequenced in a study of post-analysis software for immune sequencing data. Study conclusions and caveats: TRBV segments more frequent in patients than in controls numbered roughly 5 and included TRBV5-6, TRBV5-1 and TRBV20-1.

The authors incorporated unique molecular identifiers into the TCR beta cDNA libraries. TCRdb fed the PCR reads into MiXCR, producing one record per CDR3 protein. The repertoire holds 150,000 to 200,000 distinct CDR3 sequences, approximately 28% seen once, with about 1.6% in the top ten. For these TCRs, the target antigens are not known. The sample taken for sequencing was blood. The origin of the receptors is a girl between 10 and 17 years old with multiple sclerosis.

At least ten counts were recorded for this clonotype. This sequence joins TRBV27 and TRBJ2-6, with D perhaps TRBD1 (6 bases). V was cut by 5 bases and J by 2 bases, with 10 bases left in between. This CDR3 is built from 15 residues. Looked up from germline, CDR1 is MNHEY and CDR2 is SMNVEV (reference sequence). The CDR3 region has the DNA TGTGCCAGCAGTCGAGACAGGACTGGGGCCAACGTCCTGACTTTC. Its translation is CASSRDRTGANVLTF.

This clonotype showed up just a few times. The chain combines TRBV5-1 with TRBJ2-7; D ambiguous. CDR1 and CDR2 from the germline V gene are SGHRS and YFSETQ. The CDR3 is 16 residues long. Between the trimmed V and J ends, which lost 0 bases and 3 bases, there was a span of 16 bases. The DNA of the CDR3 is TGCGCCAGCAGCTTGGCAGTGCAACCCTTAAGCTACGAGCAGTACTTC. Translating it yields CASSLAVQPLSYEQYF.

This clonotype has only a few counts. V is TRBV9 and J is TRBJ2-1, with no clear D. The CDR3 is made up of 14 amino acids. Germline V CDR1 and CDR2: SGDLS, YYNGEE. The V gene lost 0 bases and the J gene lost 6 bases, with 10 bases spanning the gap. The CDR3 sequence: CASSVDARFNEQFF. The CDR3 region has the DNA TGTGCCAGCAGCGTAGATGCCAGGTTCAATGAGCAGTTCTTC. The whole variable domain, remainder taken from reference TRBV9 and TRBJ2-1, is DSGVTQTPKHLITATGQRVTLRCSPRSGDLSVYWYQQSLDQGLQFLIQYYNGEERAKGNILERFSAQQFPDLHSELNLSSLELGDSALYFCASSVDARFNEQFFGPGTRLTVL.

The chain couples TRBV6-1 to TRBJ2-1, with 11 bases fitting TRBD2. Germline CDR1 reads MNHNS; CDR2 reads SASEGT. The CDR3 loop spans 19 amino acids. V shed 3 bases, J shed 7 bases, and the junction held 17 bases outside the gene matches. The CDR3 here is CASSDPWVGSGRAGNEQFF. The CDR3 nucleotides are TGTGCCAGCAGTGACCCCTGGGTAGGTAGCGGGAGGGCCGGTAATGAGCAGTTCTTC.

This clonotype came up many times. This rearrangement joins TRBV7-6 to TRBJ2-3; 7 bases agree with TRBD2. The CDR3 contains 14 residues. In germline, CDR1 is SGHVS, CDR2 FNYEAQ. With V trimmed by 3 bases and J by 3 bases, 3 bases remained unmatched. Written as DNA, the CDR3 is TGTGCCAGCAGCTTGGCGGGAGAGACAGATACGCAGTATTTT. Amino acids: CASSLAGETDTQYF.

There are many counts of this clonotype. The chain combines TRBV10-3 with TRBJ2-3; D is unclear. Germline V gene data show CDR1 as ENHRY and CDR2 as SYGVKD. V lost 3 bases, J lost 4 bases, and 11 bases lay in between. CDR3 length: 14 residues. The CDR3: CAISEPPEADTQYF. The CDR3 DNA is TGTGCCATCAGTGAACCGCCAGAGGCAGATACGCAGTATTTT.

This clonotype turned up a few times. The chain combines TRBV25-1 with TRBJ2-7; D is undetermined. CDR3 length equals 14 residues. V gave up 0 bases and J gave up 3 bases, with 9 bases separating them. Germline CDR1 and CDR2: MGHDK and SYGVNS. CDR3 DNA sequence: TGTGCCAGCAGTGAATATGGCGGTGACTACGAGCAGTACTTC. This codes for CASSEYGGDYEQYF.

In its sample, this clonotype was seen many times. J is TRBJ2-7 and V is TRBV6-6; unclear D gene. The CDR3 length is 14 residues. From germline, CDR1 is MNHNY and CDR2 SVGAGI (reference sequence). The V end was cut by 5 bases, the J end by 4 bases, with 15 bases between. The CDR3 here is CASSSRNLQYEQYF. CDR3 nucleotide sequence: TGTGCCAGCAGTAGCCGGAACCTCCAGTACGAGCAGTACTTC.

The V gene is TRBV7-2, the J gene TRBJ2-1, with TRBD1 as a possible D gene (7 bases). Germline CDR1 is SGHTA and CDR2 is FQGNSA. The CDR3 is 15 residues long. V lost 1 base and J lost 3, with 10 bases in between. The CDR3 DNA reads TGTGCCAGCAGCTTAGGACAGGGAGGCTACAATGAGCAGTTCTTC. Protein: CASSLGQGGYNEQFF.

This clonotype came up a few times. The chain employs TRBV10-3 and TRBJ1-5; no reliable D call. The CDR3 sequence is 15 residues long. Trimming took 2 bases from V and 6 from J, leaving 14 bases between them. Per the germline V gene, CDR1 is ENHRY and CDR2 is SYGVKD. This CDR3 reads CAISETRSVGQPQHF. In nucleotides, the CDR3 is TGTGCCATCAGTGAGACCCGCTCCGTGGGTCAGCCCCAGCATTTT.

The rearrangement joins TRBV5-1 to TRBJ2-1; D is ambiguous. The CDR3 extends over 15 amino acids. V dropped 0 bases and J dropped 5 bases, with 12 bases sitting between them. In germline, CDR1 is SGHRS, CDR2 YFSETQ. The CDR3 sequence is CASSLGLAPHNEQFF. The CDR3 coding sequence is TGCGCCAGCAGCTTGGGTCTCGCGCCCCACAATGAGCAGTTCTTC.

In regard to this clonotype: It may be a read error: a sequence one base away is much more abundant. V gene TRBV9 combines with J gene TRBJ2-4, with a possible D match to TRBD2 (5 bases). V lost 1 base and J 5 bases, leaving 13 bases between the germline ends. CDR1 SGDLS and CDR2 YYNGEE come from the germline V gene. The CDR3 has 15 amino acids. The CDR3 sequence is CASSVRGQPENIQYF. The CDR3 DNA follows: TGTGCCAGCAGCGTAAGAGGGCAGCCGGAAAACATTCAGTACTTC.

The V and J genes are TRBV5-1 and TRBJ2-7; TRBD2 aligns across 10 bases. After removal of 4 bases from V and 7 bases from J, the junction contained 14 bases not matched to a gene. The germline CDR1 and CDR2 sequences are SGHRS and YFSETQ. The CDR3 loop spans 16 amino acids. DNA for the CDR3: TGCGCCAGCAGCCCACTCGGACTAGCGGCCCCCAATGAGCAGTACTTC. This sequence encodes CASSPLGLAAPNEQYF.

The rearrangement uses TRBV20-1 and TRBJ2-5; TRBD1 matches 7 bases. Germline values: CDR1 DFQATT, CDR2 SNEGSKA (reference sequence). The CDR3 is 15 residues long. The V segment lost 0 bases and the J segment 5 bases; nucleotides outside the gene matches: 9. This CDR3 is CSARDLYRGIETQYF. The CDR3 DNA is TGCAGTGCTAGAGATCTATACAGGGGCATCGAGACCCAGTACTTC.

The rearrangement joins TRBV9 to TRBJ2-1; 7 bases align to TRBD2. J gave up 6 bases and V 0 bases, and 9 bases lay outside the gene matches. Germline-derived CDR1 and CDR2 are SGDLS and YYNGEE. This CDR3 comprises 16 residues. CDR3 nucleotide sequence: TGTGCCAGCAGCGTAGCTTTGGGGGGAGGGCCCAATGAGCAGTTCTTC. This codes for CASSVALGGGPNEQFF.

The gene calls are TRBV6-5 and TRBJ2-1; no definite D call. Judging by the DNA end, TRBJ2-7 fits better; the J call may be wrong. CDR1 and CDR2 from the germline V gene are MNHEY and SVGAGI. The CDR3 sequence is 14 residues long. CDR3: CASTSVVQYNEQYF. The CDR3 nucleotides are TGTGCCAGCACCTCGGTAGTCCAGTACAATGAGCAGTACTTC.

The chain combines TRBV3-1 with TRBJ2-4, with D uncertain. Trimming took off 1 base at V and 3 bases at J, with 7 bases between the two ends. Looked up from germline, CDR1 is LGHDT and CDR2 is YNNKEL (reference sequence). This CDR3 has 14 residues. CDR3: CASSQGIGKNIQYF. CDR3 in DNA: TGTGCCAGCAGCCAAGGGATAGGCAAAAACATTCAGTACTTC.

This clonotype came up many times. The chain recombines TRBV27 with TRBJ1-2; weak D call: TRBD1 (5 bases). V was clipped by 5 bases and J by 2 bases, with 18 bases between them. The CDR3 has 16 amino acids. Germline V gene lookup returns CDR1 MNHEY and CDR2 SMNVEV (reference sequence). The CDR3 DNA reads TGTGCCAGCAGTCCGGGACCCTCCTTCGCAAACTATGGCTACACCTTC. Its protein is CASSPGPSFANYGYTF.

This clonotype was picked up a small number of times. This rearrangement joins TRBV5-1 to TRBJ1-1; D is ambiguous. V lost 2 bases and J lost 0, with 8 bases in between. The CDR3 is 14 residues long. Germline CDR1 and CDR2: SGHRS and YFSETQ. Here the CDR3 DNA reads TGCGCCAGCAGCTTCCTATGGATGAACACTGAAGCTTTCTTT. Its protein is CASSFLWMNTEAFF.

The chain uses TRBV5-6 and TRBJ1-5; D is perhaps TRBD1 (5 bases). There are 17 residues in the CDR3. V was clipped by 2 bases and J by 5 bases, with 20 bases between them. From germline, CDR1 is SGHDT and CDR2 YYEEEE. CDR3 sequence (DNA): TGTGCCAGCAGCTTTTTCGGAGGGCGGCTAGGGGATCAGCCCCAGCATTTT. Translation gives CASSFFGGRLGDQPQHF.

This clonotype was detected only a few times. The chain links TRBV4-1 to TRBJ2-5; 8 positions agree with TRBD2. Per the germline V gene, CDR1 is MGHRA and CDR2 is YSYEKL. The CDR3 loop spans 16 amino acids. J lost 5 bases, V lost 0 bases, and 8 bases had no gene match. The CDR3 loop is CASSQDYPGGPETQYF. The CDR3 nucleotides are TGCGCCAGCAGCCAAGATTACCCGGGAGGGCCGGAGACCCAGTACTTC.

Only a few counts were recorded for this clonotype. The rearrangement uses TRBV7-7 and TRBJ2-1; 13 bases match TRBD2. The CDR3 has 15 amino acids. The V gene end was trimmed by 6 bases and the J gene end by 10 bases; junction bases not matched to a gene: 9. Germline V gene data show CDR1 as SSHAT and CDR2 as FNYEAQ (reference sequence). CDR3 in amino acids: CASSKGLAGADEQFF. As DNA, the CDR3 is TGTGCCAGCAGTAAAGGACTAGCGGGGGCGGACGAGCAGTTCTTC.

This clonotype came up many times. V gene TRBV12-3 or TRBV12-4 combines with J gene TRBJ2-5; D remains unclear. The CDR3 has 13 amino acids. Deletions cut 3 bases from V and 6 bases from J, with 11 bases between. CDR3 residues: CASSLTPEKTQYF. The DNA for the CDR3 is TGTGCCAGCAGTTTGACGCCAGAAAAGACCCAGTACTTC.

This clonotype was picked up many times. The J gene is TRBJ1-4, the V gene TRBV12-3 or TRBV12-4, with a weak D call TRBD1 (5 bases). Between the trimmed V and J ends, which lost 8 bases and 1 base, there was a span of 8 bases. CDR3 length: 13 amino acids. The CDR3 region is CASDGGTNEKLFF. The CDR3 nucleotides are TGTGCCAGCGACGGGGGAACTAATGAAAAACTGTTTTTT.

The sample holds a few counts of this clonotype. A much larger clone lies a single base off, so this may be a read error. CDR3 amino acids: CASRLLQRNNEQFF. CDR3 nucleotides: TGTGCCAGCAGGCTTCTACAGCGGAACAATGAGCAGTTCTTC. The V and J genes are TRBV3-1 and TRBJ2-1, with a tentative D call TRBD2 (5 bases). Per the germline V gene, CDR1 is LGHDT and CDR2 is YNNKEL (reference sequence). Trimming pared 6 bases from V and 5 bases from J, leaving 14 bases between. The CDR3 loop spans 14 amino acids.

The chain combines TRBV7-9 with TRBJ1-1; possibly TRBD1 for D (5 bases). The CDR3 totals 13 residues. In germline, CDR1 is SEHNR, CDR2 FQNEAQ (reference sequence). Trimming took 8 bases from V and 10 from J, leaving 20 bases between them. The CDR3 DNA is TGTGCCAGCGCCTTATTACCTAGGGGTTCAGCTTTCTTT. Amino acid sequence: CASALLPRGSAFF.